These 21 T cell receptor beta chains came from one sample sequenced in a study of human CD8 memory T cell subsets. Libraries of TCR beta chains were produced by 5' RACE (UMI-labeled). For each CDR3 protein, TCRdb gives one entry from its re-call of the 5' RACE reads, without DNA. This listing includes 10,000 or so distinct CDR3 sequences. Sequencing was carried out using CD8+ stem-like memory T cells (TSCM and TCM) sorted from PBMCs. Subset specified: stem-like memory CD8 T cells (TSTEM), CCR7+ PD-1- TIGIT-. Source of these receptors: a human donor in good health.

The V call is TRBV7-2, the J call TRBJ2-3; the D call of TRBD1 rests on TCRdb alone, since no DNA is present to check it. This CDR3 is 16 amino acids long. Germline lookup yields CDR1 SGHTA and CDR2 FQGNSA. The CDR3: CASSVGTLSYTDTQYF.

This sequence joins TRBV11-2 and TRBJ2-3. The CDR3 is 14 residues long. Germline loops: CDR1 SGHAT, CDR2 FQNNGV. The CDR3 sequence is CASSLGIGTDTQYF.

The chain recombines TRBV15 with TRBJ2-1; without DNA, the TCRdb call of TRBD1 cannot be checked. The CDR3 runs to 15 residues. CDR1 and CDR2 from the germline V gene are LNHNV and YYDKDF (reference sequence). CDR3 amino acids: CATSRDRYRGHEQFF. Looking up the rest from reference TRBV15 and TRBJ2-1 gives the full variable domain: DAMVIQNPRYQVTQFGKPVTLSCSQTLNHNVMYWYQQKSSQAPKLLFHYYDKDFNNEADTPDNFQSRRPNTSFCFLDIRSPGLGDTAMYLCATSRDRYRGHEQFFGPGTRLTVL.

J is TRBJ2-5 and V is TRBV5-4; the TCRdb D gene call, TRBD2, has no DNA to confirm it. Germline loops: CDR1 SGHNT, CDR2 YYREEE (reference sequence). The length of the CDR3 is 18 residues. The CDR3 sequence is CASSDGQVAGAYQETQYF.

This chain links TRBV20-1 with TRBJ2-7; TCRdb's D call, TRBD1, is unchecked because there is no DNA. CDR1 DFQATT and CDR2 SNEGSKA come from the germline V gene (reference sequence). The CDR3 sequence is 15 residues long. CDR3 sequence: CSANREFGGSYEQYF.

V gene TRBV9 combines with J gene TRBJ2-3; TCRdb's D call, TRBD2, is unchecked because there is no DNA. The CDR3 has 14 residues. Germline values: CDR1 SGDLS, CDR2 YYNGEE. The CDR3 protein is CASSVSRGPDTQYF.

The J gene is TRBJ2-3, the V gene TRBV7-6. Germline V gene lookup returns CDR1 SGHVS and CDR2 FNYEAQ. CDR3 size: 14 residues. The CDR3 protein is CASSLIGASDTQYF. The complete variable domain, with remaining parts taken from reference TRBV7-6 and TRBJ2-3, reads GAGVSQSPRYKVTKRGQDVALRCDPISGHVSLYWYRQALGQGPEFLTYFNYEAQQDKSGLPNDRFSAERPEGSISTLTIQRTEQRDSAMYRCASSLIGASDTQYFGPGTRLTVL.

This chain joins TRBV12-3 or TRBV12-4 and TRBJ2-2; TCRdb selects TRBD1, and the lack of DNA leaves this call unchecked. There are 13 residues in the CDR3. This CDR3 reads CASSFGGPGELFF.

This CDR3 is CASSWGDSYGYTF. This chain joins TRBV5-1 and TRBJ1-2; TCRdb gives TRBD1 as the D gene, but with no DNA this cannot be confirmed. Germline CDR1 SGHRS, CDR2 YFSETQ. The CDR3 has 13 residues.

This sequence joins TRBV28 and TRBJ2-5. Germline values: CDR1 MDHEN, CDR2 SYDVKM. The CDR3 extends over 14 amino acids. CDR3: CASKEVYSQETQYF.

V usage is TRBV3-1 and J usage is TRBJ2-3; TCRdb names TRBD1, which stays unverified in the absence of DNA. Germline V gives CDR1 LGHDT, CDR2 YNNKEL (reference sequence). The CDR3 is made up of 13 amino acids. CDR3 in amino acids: CASSSQGLDTQYF.

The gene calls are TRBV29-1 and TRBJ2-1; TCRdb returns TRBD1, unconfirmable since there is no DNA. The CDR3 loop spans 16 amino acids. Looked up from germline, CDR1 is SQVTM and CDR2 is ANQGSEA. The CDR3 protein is CSVEKGQGVSYNEQFF.

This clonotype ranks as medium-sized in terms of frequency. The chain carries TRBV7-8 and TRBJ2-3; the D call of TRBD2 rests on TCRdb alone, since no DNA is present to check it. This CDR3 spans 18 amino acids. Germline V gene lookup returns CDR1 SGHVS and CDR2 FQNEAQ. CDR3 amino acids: CASSLRVLAGDDTDTQYF.

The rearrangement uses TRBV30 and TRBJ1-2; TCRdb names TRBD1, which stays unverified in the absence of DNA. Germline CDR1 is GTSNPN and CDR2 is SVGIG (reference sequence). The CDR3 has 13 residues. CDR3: CAWSSGSPYGYTF. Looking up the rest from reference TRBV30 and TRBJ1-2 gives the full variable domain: SQTIHQWPATLVQPVGSPLSLECTVEGTSNPNLYWYRQAAGRGLQLLFYSVGIGQISSEVPQNLSASRPQDRQFILSSKKLLLSDSGFYLCAWSSGSPYGYTFGSGTRLTVV.

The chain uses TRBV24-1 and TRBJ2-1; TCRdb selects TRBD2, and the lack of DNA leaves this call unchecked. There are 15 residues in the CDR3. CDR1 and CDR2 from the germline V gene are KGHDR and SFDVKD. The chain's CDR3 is CATSDRTSQINEQFF.

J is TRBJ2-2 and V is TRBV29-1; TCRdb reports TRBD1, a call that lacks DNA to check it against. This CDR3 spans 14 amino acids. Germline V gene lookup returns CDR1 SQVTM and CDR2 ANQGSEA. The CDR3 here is CSVMGTGVAGELFF.

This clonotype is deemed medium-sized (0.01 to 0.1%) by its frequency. The CDR3 spells CASSFRDNTEAFF. The V gene is TRBV12-3 or TRBV12-4, the J gene TRBJ1-1; TCRdb's D gene call, TRBD1, goes unchecked for lack of DNA. The CDR3 runs 13 residues.

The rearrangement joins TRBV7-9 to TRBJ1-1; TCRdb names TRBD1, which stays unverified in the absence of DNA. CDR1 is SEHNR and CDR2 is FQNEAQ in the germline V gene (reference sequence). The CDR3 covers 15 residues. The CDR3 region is CASSHPATGIPEAFF.

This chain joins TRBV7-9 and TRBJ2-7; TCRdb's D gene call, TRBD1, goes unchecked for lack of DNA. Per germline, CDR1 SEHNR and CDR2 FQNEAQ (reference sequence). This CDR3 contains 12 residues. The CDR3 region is CASSLGSLGQYF.

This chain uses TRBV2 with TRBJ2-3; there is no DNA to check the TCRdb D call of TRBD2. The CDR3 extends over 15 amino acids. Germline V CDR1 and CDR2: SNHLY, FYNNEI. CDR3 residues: CASRDGSGGTDTQYF.

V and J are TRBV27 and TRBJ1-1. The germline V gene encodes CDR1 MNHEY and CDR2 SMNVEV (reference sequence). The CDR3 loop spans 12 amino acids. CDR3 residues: CASSLDGGEAFF.